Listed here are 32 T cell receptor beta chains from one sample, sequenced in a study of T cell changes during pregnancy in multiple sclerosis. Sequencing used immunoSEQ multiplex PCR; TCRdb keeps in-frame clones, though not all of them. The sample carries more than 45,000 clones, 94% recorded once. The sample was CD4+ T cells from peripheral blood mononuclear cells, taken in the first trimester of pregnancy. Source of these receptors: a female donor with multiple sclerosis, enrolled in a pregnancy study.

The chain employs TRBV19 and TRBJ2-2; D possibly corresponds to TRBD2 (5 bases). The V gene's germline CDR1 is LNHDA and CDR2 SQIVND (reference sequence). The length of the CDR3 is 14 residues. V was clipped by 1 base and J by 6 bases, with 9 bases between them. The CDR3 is CASSIGSGAGELFF. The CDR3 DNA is TGTGCCAGTAGTATAGGTTCCGGGGCCGGGGAGCTGTTTTTT.

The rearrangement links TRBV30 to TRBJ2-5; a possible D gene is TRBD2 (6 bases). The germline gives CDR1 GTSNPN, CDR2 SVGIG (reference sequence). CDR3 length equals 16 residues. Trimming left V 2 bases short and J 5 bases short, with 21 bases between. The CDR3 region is CAWSSPRGGRHETQYF. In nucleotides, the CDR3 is TGTGCCTGGAGTTCCCCCCGCGGAGGGAGGCACGAGACCCAGTACTTC.

DNA for the CDR3: TGTGCCAGCAGCTTAAAACTGGGGAGCACCGGGGAGCTGTTTTTT. It specifies CASSLKLGSTGELFF. This chain connects TRBV7-3 to TRBJ2-2; D perhaps matches TRBD2 (5 bases). Germline V gene sequence: CDR1 SGHTA, CDR2 FQGTGA. V was shortened by 1 base and J by 4 bases, with 10 bases between the two germline ends. This CDR3 contains 15 residues.

The CDR3 protein is CASMGGAGNYGYTF. CDR3 DNA sequence: TGTGCCAGTATGGGCGGGGCCGGGAACTATGGCTACACCTTC. The chain combines TRBV19 with TRBJ1-2; TRBD1 might be the D (5 bases). The germline V gene encodes CDR1 LNHDA and CDR2 SQIVND (reference sequence). V was trimmed by 7 bases and J by 2 bases, leaving 14 bases between them. The CDR3 extends over 14 amino acids.

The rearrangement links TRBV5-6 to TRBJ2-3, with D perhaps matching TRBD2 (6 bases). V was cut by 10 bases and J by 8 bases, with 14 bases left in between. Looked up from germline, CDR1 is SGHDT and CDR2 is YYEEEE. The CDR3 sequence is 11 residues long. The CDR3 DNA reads TGTGCCGCCGTAGGACTATCTACGCAGTATTTT. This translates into CAAVGLSTQYF. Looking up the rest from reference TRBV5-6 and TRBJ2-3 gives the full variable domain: DAGVTQSPTHLIKTRGQQVTLRCSPKSGHDTVSWYQQALGQGPQFIFQYYEEEERQRGNFPDRFSGHQFPNYSSELNVNALLLGDSALYLCAAVGLSTQYFGPGTRLTVL.

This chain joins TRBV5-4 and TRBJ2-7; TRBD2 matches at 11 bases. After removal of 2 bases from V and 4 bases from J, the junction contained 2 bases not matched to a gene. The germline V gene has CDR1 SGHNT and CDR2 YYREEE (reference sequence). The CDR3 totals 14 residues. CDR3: CASSFSGGAYEQYF. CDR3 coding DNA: TGTGCCAGCAGCTTTAGCGGGGGGGCTTACGAGCAGTACTTC.

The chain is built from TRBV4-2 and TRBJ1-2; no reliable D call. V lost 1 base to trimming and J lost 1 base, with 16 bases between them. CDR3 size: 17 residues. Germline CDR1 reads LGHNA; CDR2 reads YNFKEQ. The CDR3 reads CASSQGRTAPFNYGYTF. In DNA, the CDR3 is TGTGCCAGCAGCCAAGGACGAACAGCCCCCTTTAACTATGGCTACACCTTC.

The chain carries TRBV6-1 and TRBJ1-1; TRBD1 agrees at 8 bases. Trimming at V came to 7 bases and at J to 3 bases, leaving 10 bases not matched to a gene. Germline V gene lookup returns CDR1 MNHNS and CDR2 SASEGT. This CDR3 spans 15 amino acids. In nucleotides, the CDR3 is TGTGCCAGCAAAATAGGACAGGGACGATACACTGAAGCTTTCTTT. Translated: CASKIGQGRYTEAFF.

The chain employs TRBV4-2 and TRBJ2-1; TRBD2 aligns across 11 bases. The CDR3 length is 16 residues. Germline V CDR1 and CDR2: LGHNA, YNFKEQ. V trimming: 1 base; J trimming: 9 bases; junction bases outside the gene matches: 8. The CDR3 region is CASSQAPSGTSGEQFF. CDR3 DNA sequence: TGTGCCAGCAGCCAAGCCCCCTCCGGGACTAGCGGTGAGCAGTTCTTC.

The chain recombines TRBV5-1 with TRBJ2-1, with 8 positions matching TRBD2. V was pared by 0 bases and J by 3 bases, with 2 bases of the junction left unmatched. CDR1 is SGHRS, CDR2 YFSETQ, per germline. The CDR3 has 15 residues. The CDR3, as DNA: TGCGCCAGCAGCTTGGGGCTAGCGGGCTACAATGAGCAGTTCTTC. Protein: CASSLGLAGYNEQFF.

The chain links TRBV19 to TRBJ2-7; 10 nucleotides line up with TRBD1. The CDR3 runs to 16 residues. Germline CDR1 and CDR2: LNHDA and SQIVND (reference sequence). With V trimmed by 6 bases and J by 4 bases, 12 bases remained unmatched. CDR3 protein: CASSVASGTGAYEQYF. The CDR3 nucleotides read TGTGCCAGTAGCGTAGCATCCGGGACAGGGGCTTACGAGCAGTACTTC.

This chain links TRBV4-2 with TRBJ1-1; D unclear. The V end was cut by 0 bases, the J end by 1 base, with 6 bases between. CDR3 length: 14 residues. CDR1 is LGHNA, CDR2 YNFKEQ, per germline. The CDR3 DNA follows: TGTGCCAGCAGCCAAGAGGCAGGGAACACTGAAGCTTTCTTT. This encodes CASSQEAGNTEAFF.

CDR3 in amino acids: CASKWTDLNTEAFF. CDR3 DNA sequence: TGTGCCAGCAAATGGACAGACCTGAACACTGAAGCTTTCTTT. This chain uses TRBV27 with TRBJ1-1, with D tentatively TRBD1 (6 bases). The germline CDR1 and CDR2 sequences are MNHEY and SMNVEV (reference sequence). The germline V and J ends were trimmed by 7 bases and 0 bases, with 12 bases remaining between them. The CDR3 is made up of 14 amino acids.

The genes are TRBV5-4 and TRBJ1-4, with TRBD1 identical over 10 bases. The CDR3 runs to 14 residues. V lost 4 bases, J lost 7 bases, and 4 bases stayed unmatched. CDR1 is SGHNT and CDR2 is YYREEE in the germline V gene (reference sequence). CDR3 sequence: CASSPGQGREKLFF. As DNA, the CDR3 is TGTGCCAGCAGCCCGGGACAGGGGCGTGAAAAACTGTTTTTT.

The CDR3 spells CASSDTGGSYNEQFF. Written as DNA, the CDR3 is TGTGCCAGCAGTGACACAGGGGGCTCCTACAATGAGCAGTTCTTC. This sequence joins TRBV6-1 and TRBJ2-1, with 8 bases aligning to TRBD1. Looked up from germline, CDR1 is MNHNS and CDR2 is SASEGT. With V trimmed by 3 bases and J by 0 bases, 1 base remained unmatched. CDR3 size: 15 residues.

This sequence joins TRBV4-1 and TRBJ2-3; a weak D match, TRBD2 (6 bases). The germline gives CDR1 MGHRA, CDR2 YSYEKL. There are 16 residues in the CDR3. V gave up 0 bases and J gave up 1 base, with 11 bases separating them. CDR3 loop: CASSQDGTGGTDTQYF. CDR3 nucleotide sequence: TGCGCCAGCAGCCAAGATGGTACGGGGGGCACAGATACGCAGTATTTT.

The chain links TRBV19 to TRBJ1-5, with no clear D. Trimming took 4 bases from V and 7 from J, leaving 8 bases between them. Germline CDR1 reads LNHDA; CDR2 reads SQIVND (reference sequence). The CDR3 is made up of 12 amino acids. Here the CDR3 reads CASSKVGQPQHF. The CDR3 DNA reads TGTGCCAGTAGTAAGGTCGGGCAGCCCCAGCATTTT.

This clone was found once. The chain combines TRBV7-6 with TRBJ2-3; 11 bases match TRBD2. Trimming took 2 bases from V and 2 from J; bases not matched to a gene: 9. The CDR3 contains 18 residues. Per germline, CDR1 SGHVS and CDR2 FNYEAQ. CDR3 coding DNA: TGTGCCAGCAGCTTAAGTCCCACTAGCGGGGGACACACAGATACGCAGTATTTT. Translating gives CASSLSPTSGGHTDTQYF.

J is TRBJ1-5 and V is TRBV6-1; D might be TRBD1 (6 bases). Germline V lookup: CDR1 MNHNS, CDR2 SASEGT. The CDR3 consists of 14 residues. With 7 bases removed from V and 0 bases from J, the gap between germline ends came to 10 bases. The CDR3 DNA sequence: TGTGCCAGCATCGTAGGGGGTAGCAATCAGCCCCAGCATTTT. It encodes CASIVGGSNQPQHF.

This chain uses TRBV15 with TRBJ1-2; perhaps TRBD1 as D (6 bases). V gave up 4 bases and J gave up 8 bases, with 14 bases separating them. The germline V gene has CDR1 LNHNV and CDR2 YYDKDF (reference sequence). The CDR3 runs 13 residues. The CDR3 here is CATSITQGWGYTF. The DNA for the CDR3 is TGTGCCACCAGCATAACACAGGGATGGGGCTACACCTTC. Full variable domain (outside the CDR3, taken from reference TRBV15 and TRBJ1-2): DAMVIQNPRYQVTQFGKPVTLSCSQTLNHNVMYWYQQKSSQAPKLLFHYYDKDFNNEADTPDNFQSRRPNTSFCFLDIRSPGLGDTAMYLCATSITQGWGYTFGSGTRLTVV.

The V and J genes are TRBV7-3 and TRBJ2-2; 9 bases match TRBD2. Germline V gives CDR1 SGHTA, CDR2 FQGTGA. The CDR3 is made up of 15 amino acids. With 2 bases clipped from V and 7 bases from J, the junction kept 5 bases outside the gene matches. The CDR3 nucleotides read TGTGCCAGCAGCTTAGAGACTAGCGGTAGCGGGGAGCTGTTTTTT. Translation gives CASSLETSGSGELFF.

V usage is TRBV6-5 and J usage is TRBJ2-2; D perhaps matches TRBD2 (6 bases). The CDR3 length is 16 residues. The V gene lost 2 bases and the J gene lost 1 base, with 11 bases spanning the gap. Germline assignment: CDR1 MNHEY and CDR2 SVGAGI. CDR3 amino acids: CASSYGWGLNTGELFF. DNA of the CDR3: TGTGCCAGCAGTTACGGATGGGGACTGAACACCGGGGAGCTGTTTTTT.

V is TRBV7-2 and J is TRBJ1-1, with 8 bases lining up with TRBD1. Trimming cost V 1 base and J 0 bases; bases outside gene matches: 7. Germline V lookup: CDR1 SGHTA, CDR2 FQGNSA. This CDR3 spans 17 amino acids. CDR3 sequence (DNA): TGTGCCAGCAGCTTAGACAGGGGGTTTGTAGTGAACACTGAAGCTTTCTTT. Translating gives CASSLDRGFVVNTEAFF.

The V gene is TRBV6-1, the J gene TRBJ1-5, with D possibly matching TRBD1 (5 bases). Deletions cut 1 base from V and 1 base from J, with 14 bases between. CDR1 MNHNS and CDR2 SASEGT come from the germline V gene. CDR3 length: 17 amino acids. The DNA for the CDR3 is TGTGCCAGCAGTGAAGTATGGGCAGGGATGAGCAATCAGCCCCAGCATTTT. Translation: CASSEVWAGMSNQPQHF.

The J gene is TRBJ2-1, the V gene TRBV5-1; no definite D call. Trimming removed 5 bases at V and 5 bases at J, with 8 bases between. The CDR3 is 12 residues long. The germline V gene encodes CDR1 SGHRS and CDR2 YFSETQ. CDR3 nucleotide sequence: TGCGCCAGCAGGCAGATGAACAATGAGCAGTTCTTC. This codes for CASRQMNNEQFF.

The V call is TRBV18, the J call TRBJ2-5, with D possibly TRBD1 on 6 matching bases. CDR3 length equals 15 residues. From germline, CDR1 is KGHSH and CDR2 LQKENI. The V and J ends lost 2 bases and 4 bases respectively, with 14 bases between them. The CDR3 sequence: CASSPGQPNVETQYF. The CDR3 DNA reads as TGTGCCAGCTCACCAGGACAGCCAAACGTAGAGACCCAGTACTTC.

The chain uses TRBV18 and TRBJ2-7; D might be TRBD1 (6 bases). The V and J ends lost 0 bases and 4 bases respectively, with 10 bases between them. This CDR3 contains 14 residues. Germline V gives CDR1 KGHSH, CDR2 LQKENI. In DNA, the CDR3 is TGTGCCAGCTCACCACCTACAGGGTCTTACGAGCAGTACTTC. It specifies CASSPPTGSYEQYF.

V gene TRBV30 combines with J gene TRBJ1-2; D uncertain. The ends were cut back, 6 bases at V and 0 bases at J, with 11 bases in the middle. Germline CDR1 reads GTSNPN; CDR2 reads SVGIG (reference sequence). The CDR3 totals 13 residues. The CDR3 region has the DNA TGTGCCTGCCGTCCAGAAGCTAACTATGGCTACACCTTC. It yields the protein CACRPEANYGYTF.

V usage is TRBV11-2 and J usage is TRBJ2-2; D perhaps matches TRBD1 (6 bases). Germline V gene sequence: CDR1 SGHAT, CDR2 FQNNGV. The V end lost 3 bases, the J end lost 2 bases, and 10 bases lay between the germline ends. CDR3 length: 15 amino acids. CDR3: CASSFTGSNTGELFF. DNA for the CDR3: TGTGCCAGCAGCTTCACAGGGAGTAACACCGGGGAGCTGTTTTTT.

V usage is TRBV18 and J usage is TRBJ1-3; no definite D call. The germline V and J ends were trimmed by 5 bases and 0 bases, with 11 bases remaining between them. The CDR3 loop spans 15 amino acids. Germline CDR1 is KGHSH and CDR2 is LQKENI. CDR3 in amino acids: CASSTNPSSGNTIYF. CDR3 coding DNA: TGTGCCAGCTCAACTAACCCGAGCTCTGGAAACACCATATATTTT.

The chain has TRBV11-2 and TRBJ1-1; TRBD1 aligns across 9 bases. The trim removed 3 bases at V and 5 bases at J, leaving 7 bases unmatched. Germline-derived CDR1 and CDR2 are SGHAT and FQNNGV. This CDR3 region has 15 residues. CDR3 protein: CASSFIQGARTEAFF. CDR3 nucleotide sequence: TGTGCCAGCAGCTTTATACAGGGGGCGCGAACTGAAGCTTTCTTT.

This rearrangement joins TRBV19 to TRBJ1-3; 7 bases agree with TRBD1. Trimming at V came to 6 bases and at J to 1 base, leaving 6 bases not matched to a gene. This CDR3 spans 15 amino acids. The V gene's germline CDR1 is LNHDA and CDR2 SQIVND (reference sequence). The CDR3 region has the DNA TGTGCCAGTAGGGAACAGGGGAGGTCTGGAAACACCATATATTTT. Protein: CASREQGRSGNTIYF.